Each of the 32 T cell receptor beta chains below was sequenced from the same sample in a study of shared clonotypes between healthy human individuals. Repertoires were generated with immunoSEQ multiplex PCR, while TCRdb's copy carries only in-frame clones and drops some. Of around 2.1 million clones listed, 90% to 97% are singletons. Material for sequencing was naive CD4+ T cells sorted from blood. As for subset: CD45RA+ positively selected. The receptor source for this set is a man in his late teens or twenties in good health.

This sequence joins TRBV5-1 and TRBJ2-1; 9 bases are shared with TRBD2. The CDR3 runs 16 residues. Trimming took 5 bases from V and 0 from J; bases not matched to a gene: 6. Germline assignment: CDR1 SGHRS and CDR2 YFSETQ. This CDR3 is CASRNLAGSSYNEQFF. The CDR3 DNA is TGCGCCAGCAGGAACCTAGCGGGGAGCTCCTACAATGAGCAGTTCTTC.

The CDR3 nucleotides read TGTGCCAGCAGTGGGACAGGGAGAGGGGGTGAGCAGTTCTTC. Translated, it gives CASSGTGRGGEQFF. This sequence joins TRBV28 and TRBJ2-1; 9 bases agree with TRBD1. Germline lookup yields CDR1 MDHEN and CDR2 SYDVKM. The V segment lost 5 bases and the J segment 9 bases; nucleotides outside the gene matches: 8. The CDR3 consists of 14 residues. Based on the CDR3 plus reference TRBV28 and TRBJ2-1, the full variable domain is DVKVTQSSRYLVKRTGEKVFLECVQDMDHENMFWYRQDPGLGLRLIYFSYDVKMKEKGDIPEGYSVSREKKERFSLILESASTNQTSMYLCASSGTGRGGEQFFGPGTRLTVL.

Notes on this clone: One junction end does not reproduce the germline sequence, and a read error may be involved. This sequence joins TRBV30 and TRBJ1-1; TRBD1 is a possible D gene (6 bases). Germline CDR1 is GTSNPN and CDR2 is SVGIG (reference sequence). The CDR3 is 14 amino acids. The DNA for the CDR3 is TGTGCCTGGAGGACAGGAAAACTGAACACTGAAGCTTCCTTT. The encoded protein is CAWRTGKLNTEASF. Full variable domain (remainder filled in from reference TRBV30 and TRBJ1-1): SQTIHQWPATLVQPVGSPLSLECTVEGTSNPNLYWYRQAAGRGLQLLFYSVGIGQISSEVPQNLSASRPQDRQFILSSKKLLLSDSGFYLCAWRTGKLNTEASFGQGTRLTVV.

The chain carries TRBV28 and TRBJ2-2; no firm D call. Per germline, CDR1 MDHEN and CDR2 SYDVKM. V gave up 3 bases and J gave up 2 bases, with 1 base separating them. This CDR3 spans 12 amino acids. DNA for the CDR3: TGTGCCAGCAGTTTTAACACCGGGGAGCTGTTTTTT. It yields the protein CASSFNTGELFF.

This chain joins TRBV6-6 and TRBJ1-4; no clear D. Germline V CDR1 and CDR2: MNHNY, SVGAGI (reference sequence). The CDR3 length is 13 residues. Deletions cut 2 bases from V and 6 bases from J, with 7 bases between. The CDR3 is CASSYQSYEKLFF. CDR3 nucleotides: TGTGCCAGCAGTTACCAGAGTTATGAAAAACTGTTTTTT.

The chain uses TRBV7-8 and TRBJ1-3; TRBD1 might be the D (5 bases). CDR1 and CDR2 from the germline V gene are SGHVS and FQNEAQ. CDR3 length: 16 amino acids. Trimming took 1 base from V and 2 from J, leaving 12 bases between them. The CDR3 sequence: CASSLVQGETGNTIYF. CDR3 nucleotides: TGTGCCAGCAGCTTAGTTCAGGGCGAAACTGGAAACACCATATATTTT.

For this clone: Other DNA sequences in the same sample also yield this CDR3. CDR3 DNA: TGCAGCGTTGCGGGGTACAATGAGCAGTTCTTC. It encodes CSVAGYNEQFF. The V and J genes are TRBV29-1 and TRBJ2-1; the D gene is possibly TRBD2 (5 bases). CDR1 and CDR2 (germline): SQVTM, ANQGSEA. This CDR3 contains 11 residues. Trimming took 4 bases from V and 4 from J, leaving 5 bases between them.

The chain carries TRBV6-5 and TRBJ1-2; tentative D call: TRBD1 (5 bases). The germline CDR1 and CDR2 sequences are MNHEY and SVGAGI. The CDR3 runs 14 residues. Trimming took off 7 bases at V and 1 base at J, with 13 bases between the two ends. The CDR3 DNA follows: TGTGCCAGCAAAGTTGGGAGGGGTAACTATGGCTACACCTTC. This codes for CASKVGRGNYGYTF.

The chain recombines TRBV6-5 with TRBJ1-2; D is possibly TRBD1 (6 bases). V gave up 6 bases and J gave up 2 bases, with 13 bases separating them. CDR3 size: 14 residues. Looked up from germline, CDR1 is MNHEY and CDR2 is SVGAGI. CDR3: CASRADRPNYGYTF. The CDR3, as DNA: TGTGCCAGCAGGGCCGACAGGCCCAACTATGGCTACACCTTC.

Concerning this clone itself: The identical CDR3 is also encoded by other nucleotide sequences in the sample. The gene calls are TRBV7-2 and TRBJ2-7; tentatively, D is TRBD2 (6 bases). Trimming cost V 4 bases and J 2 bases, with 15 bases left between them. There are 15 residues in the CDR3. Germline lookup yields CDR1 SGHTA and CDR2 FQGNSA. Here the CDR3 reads CASSYAGTGPYEQYF. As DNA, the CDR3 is TGTGCCAGCAGCTATGCCGGGACTGGTCCCTACGAGCAGTACTTC.

For the CDR3, the DNA is TGTGCCAGCAGTTACAAGACAGGCCCCTCCTACGAGCAGTACTTC. This codes for CASSYKTGPSYEQYF. V gene TRBV6-6 combines with J gene TRBJ2-7, with D perhaps matching TRBD1 (6 bases). The germline V gene has CDR1 MNHNY and CDR2 SVGAGI (reference sequence). The CDR3 sequence is 15 residues long. V was clipped by 2 bases and J by 0 bases, with 11 bases between them.

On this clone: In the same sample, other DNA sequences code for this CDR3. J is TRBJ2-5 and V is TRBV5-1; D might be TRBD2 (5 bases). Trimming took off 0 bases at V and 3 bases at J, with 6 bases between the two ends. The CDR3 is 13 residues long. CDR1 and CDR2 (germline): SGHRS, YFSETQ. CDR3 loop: CASSLAGKETQYF. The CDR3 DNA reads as TGCGCCAGCAGCTTGGCCGGGAAAGAGACCCAGTACTTC.

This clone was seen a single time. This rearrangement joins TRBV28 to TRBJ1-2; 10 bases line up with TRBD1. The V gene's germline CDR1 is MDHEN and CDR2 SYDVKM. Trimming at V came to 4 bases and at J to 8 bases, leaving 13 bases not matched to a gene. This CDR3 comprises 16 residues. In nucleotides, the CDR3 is TGTGCCAGCAGTTCTTCCGGGACAGGGGCCACTCGGGGCTACACCTTC. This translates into CASSSSGTGATRGYTF.

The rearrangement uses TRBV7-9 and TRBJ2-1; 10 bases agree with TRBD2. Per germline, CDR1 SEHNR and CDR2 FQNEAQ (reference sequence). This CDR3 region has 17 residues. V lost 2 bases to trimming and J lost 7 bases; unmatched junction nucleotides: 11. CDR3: CASSLLGLAGEANEQFF. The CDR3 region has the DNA TGTGCCAGCAGCTTACTGGGGCTAGCGGGAGAAGCGAATGAGCAGTTCTTC. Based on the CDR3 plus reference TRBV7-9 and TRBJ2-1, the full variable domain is DTGVSQNPRHKITKRGQNVTFRCDPISEHNRLYWYRQTLGQGPEFLTYFQNEAQLEKSRLLSDRFSAERPKGSFSTLEIQRTEQGDSAMYLCASSLLGLAGEANEQFFGPGTRLTVL.

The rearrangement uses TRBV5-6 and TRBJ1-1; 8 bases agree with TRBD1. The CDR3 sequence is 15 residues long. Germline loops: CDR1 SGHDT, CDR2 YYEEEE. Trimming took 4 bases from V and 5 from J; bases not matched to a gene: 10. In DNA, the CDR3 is TGTGCCAGCAGCCCCCTTGGACAGGGTGGAACTGAAGCTTTCTTT. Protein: CASSPLGQGGTEAFF.

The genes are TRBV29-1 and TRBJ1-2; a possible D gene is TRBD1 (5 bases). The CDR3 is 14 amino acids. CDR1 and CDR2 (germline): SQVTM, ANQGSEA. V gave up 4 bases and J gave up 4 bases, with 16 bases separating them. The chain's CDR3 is CSVVLGAGTYGYTF. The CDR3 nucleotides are TGCAGCGTTGTTCTTGGCGCAGGGACCTATGGCTACACCTTC.

CDR3 sequence reads: CASSTFNQPQHF. The CDR3, as DNA: TGTGCCAGCAGTACCTTCAATCAGCCCCAGCATTTT. The chain couples TRBV6-6 to TRBJ1-5; D remains ambiguous. Trimming removed 5 bases from V and 3 bases from J, with 5 bases in between. The CDR3 loop spans 12 amino acids. Germline CDR1 and CDR2: MNHNY and SVGAGI (reference sequence).

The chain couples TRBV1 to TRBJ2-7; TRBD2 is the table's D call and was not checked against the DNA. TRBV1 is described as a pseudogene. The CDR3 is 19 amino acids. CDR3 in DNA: TGCACCAGCAGCCCCTCTCTAAGCGGGCTAGCGGGGCCATACTACGAGCAGTACTTC. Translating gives CTSSPSLSGLAGPYYEQYF.

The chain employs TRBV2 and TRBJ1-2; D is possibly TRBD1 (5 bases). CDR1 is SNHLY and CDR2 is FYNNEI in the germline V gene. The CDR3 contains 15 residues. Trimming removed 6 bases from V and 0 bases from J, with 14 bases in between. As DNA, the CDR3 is TGTGCCAGCAGACCGTGGGGCACTACTAACTATGGCTACACCTTC. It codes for CASRPWGTTNYGYTF.

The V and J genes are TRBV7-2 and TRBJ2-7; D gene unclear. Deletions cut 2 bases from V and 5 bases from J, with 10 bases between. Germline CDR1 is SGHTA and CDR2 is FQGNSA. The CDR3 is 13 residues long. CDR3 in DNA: TGTGCCAGCAGCTTAACAATTCTCAACGAGCAGTACTTC. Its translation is CASSLTILNEQYF.

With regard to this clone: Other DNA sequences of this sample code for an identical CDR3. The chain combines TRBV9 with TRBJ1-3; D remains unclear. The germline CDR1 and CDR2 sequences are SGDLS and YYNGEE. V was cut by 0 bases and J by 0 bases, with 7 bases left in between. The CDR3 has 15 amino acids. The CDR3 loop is CASSVAPSSGNTIYF. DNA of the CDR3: TGTGCCAGCAGCGTAGCTCCGAGCTCTGGAAACACCATATATTTT.

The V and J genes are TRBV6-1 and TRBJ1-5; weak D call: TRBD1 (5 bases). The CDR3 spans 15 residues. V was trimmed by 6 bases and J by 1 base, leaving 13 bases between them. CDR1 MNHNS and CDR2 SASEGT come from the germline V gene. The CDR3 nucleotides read TGTGCCAGCAGCATTGACAGTCCAAGCAATCAGCCCCAGCATTTT. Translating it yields CASSIDSPSNQPQHF.

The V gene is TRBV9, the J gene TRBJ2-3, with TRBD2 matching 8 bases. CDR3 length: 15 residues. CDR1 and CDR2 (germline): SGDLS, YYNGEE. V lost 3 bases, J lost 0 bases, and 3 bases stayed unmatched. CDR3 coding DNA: TGTGCCAGCAGCGAGGGACTAGGAAGCACAGATACGCAGTATTTT. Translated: CASSEGLGSTDTQYF.

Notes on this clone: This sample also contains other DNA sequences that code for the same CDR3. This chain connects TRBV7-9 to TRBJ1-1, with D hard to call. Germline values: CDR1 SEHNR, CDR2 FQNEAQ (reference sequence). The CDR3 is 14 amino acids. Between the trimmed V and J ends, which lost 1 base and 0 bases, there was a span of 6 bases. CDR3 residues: CASSLGVMNTEAFF. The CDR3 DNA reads TGTGCCAGCAGCTTAGGGGTAATGAACACTGAAGCTTTCTTT.

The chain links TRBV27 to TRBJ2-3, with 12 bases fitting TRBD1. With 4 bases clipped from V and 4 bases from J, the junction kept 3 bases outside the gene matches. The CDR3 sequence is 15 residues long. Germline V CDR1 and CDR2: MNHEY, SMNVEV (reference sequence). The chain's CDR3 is CASSSGTGGADTQYF. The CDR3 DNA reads TGTGCCAGCAGTTCCGGGACAGGGGGCGCAGATACGCAGTATTTT.

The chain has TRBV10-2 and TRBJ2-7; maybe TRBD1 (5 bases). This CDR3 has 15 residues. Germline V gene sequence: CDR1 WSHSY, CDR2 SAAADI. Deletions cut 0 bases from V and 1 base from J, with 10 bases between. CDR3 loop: CASSESGDSSYEQYF. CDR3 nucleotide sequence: TGCGCCAGCAGTGAGTCAGGCGACAGTTCCTACGAGCAGTACTTC.

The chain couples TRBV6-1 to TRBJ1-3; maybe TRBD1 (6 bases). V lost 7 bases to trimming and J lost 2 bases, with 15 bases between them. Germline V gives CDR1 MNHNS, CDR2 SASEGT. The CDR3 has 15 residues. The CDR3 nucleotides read TGTGCCAGCAAGAGGCAGGGGACCGCTGGAAACACCATATATTTT. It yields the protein CASKRQGTAGNTIYF.

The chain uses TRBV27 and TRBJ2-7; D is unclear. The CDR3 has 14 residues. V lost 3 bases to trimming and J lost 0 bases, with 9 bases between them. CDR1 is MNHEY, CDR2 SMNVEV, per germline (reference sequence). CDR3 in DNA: TGTGCCAGCAGTTTCGAGGCAGCCTCCTACGAGCAGTACTTC. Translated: CASSFEAASYEQYF.

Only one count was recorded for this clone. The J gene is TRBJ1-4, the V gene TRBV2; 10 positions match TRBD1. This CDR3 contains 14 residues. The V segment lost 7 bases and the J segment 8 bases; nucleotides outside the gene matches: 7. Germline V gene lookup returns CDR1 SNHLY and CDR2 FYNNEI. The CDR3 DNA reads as TGTGCCAGCAACGACAGGGGGCTTGGCGAAAAACTGTTTTTT. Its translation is CASNDRGLGEKLFF.

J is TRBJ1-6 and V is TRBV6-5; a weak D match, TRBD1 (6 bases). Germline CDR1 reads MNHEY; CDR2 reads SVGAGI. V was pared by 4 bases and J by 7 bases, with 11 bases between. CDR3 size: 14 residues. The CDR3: CASSFQGLNSPLHF. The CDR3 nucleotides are TGTGCCAGCAGTTTCCAGGGGCTGAATTCACCCCTCCACTTT.

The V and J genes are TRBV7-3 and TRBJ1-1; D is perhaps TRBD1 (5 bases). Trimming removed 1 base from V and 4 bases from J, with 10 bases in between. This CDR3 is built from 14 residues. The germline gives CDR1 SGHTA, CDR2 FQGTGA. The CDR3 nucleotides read TGTGCCAGCAGCTTAATGGGGGTGGGCACTGAAGCTTTCTTT. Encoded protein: CASSLMGVGTEAFF.

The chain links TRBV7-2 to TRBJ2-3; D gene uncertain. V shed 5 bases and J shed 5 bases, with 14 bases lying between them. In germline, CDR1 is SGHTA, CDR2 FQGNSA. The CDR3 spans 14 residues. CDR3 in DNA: TGTGCCAGCAGCCCCCGGGCCTGGGGAGATACGCAGTATTTT. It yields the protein CASSPRAWGDTQYF.